Sequencing of this TCR beta chain was carried out in a study of blood T cell repertoires in COVID-19. Study in general: COVID-19 samples from acute and convalescent phases originated in the United States, Italy and Spain.

This clone has a handful of counts. V shed 0 bases and J shed 5 bases, with 9 bases lying between them. The CDR3 runs 14 residues. The V gene's germline CDR1 is MNHEY and CDR2 SMNVEV (reference sequence). TCRdb's table, derived via immunoSEQ multiplex PCR, lists solely in-frame clones and lacks some. The sample contains about 110,000 clones, 65% to 80% of which appear only once. The sequence was obtained from a woman aged 60-70 years with acute or convalescent COVID-19. The sample was peripheral blood. This chain links TRBV27 with TRBJ2-3, with a tentative D call TRBD2 (6 bases). The CDR3 protein is CASSLSASVDTQYF. CDR3 bases: TGTGCCAGCAGTTTATCAGCTAGCGTAGATACGCAGTATTTT.